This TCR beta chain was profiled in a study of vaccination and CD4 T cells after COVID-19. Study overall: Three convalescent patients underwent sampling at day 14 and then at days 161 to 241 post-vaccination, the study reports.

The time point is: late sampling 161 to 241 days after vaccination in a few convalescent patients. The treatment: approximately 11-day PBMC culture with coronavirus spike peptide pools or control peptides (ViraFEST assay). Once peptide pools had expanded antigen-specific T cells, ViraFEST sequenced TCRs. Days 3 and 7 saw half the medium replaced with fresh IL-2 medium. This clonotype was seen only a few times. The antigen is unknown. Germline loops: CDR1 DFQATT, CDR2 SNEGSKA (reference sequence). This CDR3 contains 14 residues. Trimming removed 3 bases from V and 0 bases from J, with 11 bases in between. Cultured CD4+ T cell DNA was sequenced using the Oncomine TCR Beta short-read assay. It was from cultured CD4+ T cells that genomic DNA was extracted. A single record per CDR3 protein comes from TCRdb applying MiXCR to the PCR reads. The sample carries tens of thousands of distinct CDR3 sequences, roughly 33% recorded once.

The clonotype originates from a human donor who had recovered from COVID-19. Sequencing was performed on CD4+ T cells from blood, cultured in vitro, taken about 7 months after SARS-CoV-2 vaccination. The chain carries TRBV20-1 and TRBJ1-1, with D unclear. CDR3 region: CSASRIGLNTEAFF. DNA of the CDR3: TGCAGTGCTAGTCGTATAGGGCTGAACACTGAAGCTTTCTTT.